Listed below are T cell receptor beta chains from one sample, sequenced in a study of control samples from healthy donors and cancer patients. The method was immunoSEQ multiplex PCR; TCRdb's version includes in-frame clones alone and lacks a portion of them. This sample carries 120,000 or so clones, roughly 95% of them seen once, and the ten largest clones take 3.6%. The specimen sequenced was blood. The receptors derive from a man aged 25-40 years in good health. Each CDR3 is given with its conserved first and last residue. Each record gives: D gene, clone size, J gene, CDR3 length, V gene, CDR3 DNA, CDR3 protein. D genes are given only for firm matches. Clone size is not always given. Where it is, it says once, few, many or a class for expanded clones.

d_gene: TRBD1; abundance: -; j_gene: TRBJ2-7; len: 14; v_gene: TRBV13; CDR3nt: TGTGCCAGCACTAAGAGGGGGCCAGACTACGAGCAGTACTTC; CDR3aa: CASTKRGPDYEQYF
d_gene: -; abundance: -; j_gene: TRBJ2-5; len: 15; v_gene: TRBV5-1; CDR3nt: TGCGCCAGCAGCATGACGGGACACCTACAAGAGACCCAGTACTTC; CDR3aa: CASSMTGHLQETQYF
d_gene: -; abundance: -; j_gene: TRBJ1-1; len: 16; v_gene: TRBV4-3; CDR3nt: TGCGCCAGCAGCCAAGAGACGCCAAGTTTGAACACTGAAGCTTTCTTT; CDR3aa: CASSQETPSLNTEAFF
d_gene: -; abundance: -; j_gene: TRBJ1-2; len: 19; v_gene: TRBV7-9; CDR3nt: TGTGCCAGCAGGTCGGGTGAGGCGGGGGGCGGATCGACTAACTATGGCTACACCTTC; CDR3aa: CASRSGEAGGGSTNYGYTF
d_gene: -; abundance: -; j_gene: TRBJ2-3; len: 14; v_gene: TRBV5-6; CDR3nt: TGTGCCAGCAGCCCGACGATTAGCACAGATACGCAGTATTTT; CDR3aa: CASSPTISTDTQYF
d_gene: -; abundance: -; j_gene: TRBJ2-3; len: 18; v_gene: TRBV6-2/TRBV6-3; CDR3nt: TGTGCCAGCAGTTACTCGAGGTCGGGGGACAGAAATCCAGATACGCAGTATTTT; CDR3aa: CASSYSRSGDRNPDTQYF
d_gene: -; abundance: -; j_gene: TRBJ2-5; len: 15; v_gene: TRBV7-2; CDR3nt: TGTGCCAGCAGCTTAGACAGCGGCCCTCAAGAGACCCAGTACTTC; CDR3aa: CASSLDSGPQETQYF
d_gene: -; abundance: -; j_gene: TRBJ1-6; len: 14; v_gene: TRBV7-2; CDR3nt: TGTGCCAGCAGTTCCCAGGAGTATAATTCACCCCTCCACTTT; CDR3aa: CASSSQEYNSPLHF
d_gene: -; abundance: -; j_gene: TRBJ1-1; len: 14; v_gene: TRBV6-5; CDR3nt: TGTGCCAGCAGTTACCTCCGCGGGAACACTGAAGCTTTCTTT; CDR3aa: CASSYLRGNTEAFF
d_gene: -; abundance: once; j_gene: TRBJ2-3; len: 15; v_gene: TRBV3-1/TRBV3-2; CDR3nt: TGTGCCAGCAGTCGTTTCCGGGATCACACAGATACGCAGTATTTT; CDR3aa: CASSRFRDHTDTQYF
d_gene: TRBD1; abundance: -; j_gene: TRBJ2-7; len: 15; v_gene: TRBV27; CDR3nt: TGTGCCAGCAGAAGGAGAGAGGACAGGTCCTACGAGCAGTACTTC; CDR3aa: CASRRREDRSYEQYF
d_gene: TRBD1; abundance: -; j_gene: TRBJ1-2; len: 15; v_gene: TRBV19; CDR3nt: TGTGCCAGTCCTGATCCAGGGGGCGACAACTATGGCTACACCTTC; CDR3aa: CASPDPGGDNYGYTF
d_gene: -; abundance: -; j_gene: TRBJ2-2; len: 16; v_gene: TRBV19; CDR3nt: TGTGCCAGTAGTATACCCCTTGGACACCCCACCGGGGAGCTGTTTTTT; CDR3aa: CASSIPLGHPTGELFF
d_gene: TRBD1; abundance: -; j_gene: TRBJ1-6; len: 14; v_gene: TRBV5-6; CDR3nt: TGTGCCAGCAGCTTGGGAGGGGGCGCCTCACCCCTCCACTTT; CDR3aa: CASSLGGGASPLHF
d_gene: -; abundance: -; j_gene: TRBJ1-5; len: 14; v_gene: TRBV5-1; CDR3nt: TGCGCCAGCAGCTTGGTCGGGGGCCTTCAGCCCCAGCATTTT; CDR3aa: CASSLVGGLQPQHF
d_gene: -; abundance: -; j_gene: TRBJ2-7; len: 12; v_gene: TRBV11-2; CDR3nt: TGTGCCAGCAGGCACTACAAGAGTGAGCAGTACTTC; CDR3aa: CASRHYKSEQYF
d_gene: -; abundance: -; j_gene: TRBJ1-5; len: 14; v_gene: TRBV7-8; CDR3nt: TGTGCCAGCAGCTTTCCGGCAGGGAATCAGCCCCAGCATTTT; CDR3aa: CASSFPAGNQPQHF
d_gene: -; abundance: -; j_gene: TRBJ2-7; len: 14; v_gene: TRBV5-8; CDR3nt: TGTGCCAGCAGCCCCGGGGCTGCGTGGGACGGGCAGTACTTC; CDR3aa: CASSPGAAWDGQYF
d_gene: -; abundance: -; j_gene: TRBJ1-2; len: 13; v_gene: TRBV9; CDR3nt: TGTGCCAGCGGGTCAGGGATAGGGTATGGCTACACCTTC; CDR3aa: CASGSGIGYGYTF
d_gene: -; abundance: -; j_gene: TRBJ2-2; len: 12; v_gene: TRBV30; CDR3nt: TGTGCCTGGAGGACGAACACCGGGGAGCTGTTTTTT; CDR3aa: CAWRTNTGELFF
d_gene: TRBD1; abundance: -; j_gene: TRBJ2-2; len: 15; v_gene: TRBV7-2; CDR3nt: TGTGCCAGCAGCGGGAGGGACAGGGGGCTCGGGGAGCTGTTTTTT; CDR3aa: CASSGRDRGLGELFF
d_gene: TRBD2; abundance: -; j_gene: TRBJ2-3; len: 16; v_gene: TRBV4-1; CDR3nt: TGCGCCAGCAGCCTAGATAACGGGGGGAGCACAGATACGCAGTATTTT; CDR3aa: CASSLDNGGSTDTQYF
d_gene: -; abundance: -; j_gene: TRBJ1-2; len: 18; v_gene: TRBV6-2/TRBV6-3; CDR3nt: TGTGCCAGCAGTTACTCGAAGAGCCGATACTGGACTTACAATGGCTACACCTTC; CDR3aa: CASSYSKSRYWTYNGYTF
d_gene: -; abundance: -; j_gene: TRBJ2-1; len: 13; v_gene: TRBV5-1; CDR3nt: TGCGCCAGCAGCTTGGACGGATTCCATGAGCAGTTCTTC; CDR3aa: CASSLDGFHEQFF
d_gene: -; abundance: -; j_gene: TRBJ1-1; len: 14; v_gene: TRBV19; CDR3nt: TGTGCCAGTAGTAACGGGGGTGGTGGCACTGAAGCTTTCTTT; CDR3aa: CASSNGGGGTEAFF
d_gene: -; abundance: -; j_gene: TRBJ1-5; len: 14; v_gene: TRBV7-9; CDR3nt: TGTGCCAGCAGCTTGGGGGGTGACAATCAGCCCCAGCATTTT; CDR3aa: CASSLGGDNQPQHF
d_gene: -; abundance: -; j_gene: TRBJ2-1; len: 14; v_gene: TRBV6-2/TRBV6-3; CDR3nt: TGTGCCAGCAGTCGACAGAGCTCCTACAATGAGCAGTTCTTC; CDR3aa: CASSRQSSYNEQFF
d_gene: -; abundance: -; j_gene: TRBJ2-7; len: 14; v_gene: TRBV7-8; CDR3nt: TGTGCCAGCGTACAGGGTAGAGAGTTCCACGAGCAGTACTTC; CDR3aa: CASVQGREFHEQYF
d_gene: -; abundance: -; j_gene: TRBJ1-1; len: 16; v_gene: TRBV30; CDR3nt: TGTGCCTGGAGGACCAGGGGAGATAAAAGGAACACTGAAGCTTTCTTT; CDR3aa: CAWRTRGDKRNTEAFF
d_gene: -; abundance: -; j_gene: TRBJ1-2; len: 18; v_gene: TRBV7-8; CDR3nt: TGTGCCAGCAGCTTCTCAGGGCTCTCCCCCACGTCTAACTATGGCTACACCTTC; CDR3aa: CASSFSGLSPTSNYGYTF
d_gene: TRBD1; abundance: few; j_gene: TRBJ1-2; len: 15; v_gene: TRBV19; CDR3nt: TGTGCCAGTAGTATGGCCCGGACAGGGGACTATGGCTACACCTTC; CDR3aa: CASSMARTGDYGYTF
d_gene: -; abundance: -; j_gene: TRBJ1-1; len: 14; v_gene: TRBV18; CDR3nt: TGTGCCAGCTCACCATCGGCCCAGAACACTGAAGCTTTCTTT; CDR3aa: CASSPSAQNTEAFF
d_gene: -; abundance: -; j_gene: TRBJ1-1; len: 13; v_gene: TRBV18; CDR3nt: TGTGCCAGCTCACCAAGGGGTCGCACTGAAGCTTTCTTT; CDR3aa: CASSPRGRTEAFF
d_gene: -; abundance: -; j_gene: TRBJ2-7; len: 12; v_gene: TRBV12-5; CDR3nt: TGTGCTAGTGGTACACTTCCCTACGAGCAGTACTTC; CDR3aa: CASGTLPYEQYF
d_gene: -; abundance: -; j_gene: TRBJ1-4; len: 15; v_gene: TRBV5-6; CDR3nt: TGTGCCAGCAGCCCCAGGGACATAGGAAATGAAAAACTGTTTTTT; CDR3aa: CASSPRDIGNEKLFF
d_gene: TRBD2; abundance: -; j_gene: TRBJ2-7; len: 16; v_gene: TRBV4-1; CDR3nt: TGCGCCAGCAGCCAAGAGGGTAGCGGGTCGAGCTACGAGCAGTACTTC; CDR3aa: CASSQEGSGSSYEQYF
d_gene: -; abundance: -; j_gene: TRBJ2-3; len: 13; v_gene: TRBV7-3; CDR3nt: TGTGCCAGCAGCTTACGTCCCCCAGATACGCAGTATTTT; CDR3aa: CASSLRPPDTQYF
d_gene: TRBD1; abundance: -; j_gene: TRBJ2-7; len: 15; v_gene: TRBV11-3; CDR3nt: TGTGCCAGCTCGACCGGGACAGGGTTTCCCTACGAGCAGTACTTC; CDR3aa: CASSTGTGFPYEQYF
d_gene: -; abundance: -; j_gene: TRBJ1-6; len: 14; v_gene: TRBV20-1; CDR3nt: TGCAGTGCTAGTGGCAGGAGCCATAATTCACCCCTCCACTTT; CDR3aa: CSASGRSHNSPLHF
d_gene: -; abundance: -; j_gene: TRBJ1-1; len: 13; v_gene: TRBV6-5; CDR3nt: TGTGCCAGCATTCGGGTACCGAACACTGAAGCTTTCTTT; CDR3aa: CASIRVPNTEAFF
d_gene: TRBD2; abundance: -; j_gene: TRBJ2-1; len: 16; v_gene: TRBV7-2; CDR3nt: TGTGCCAGCAGACCCACTAGCGGGGGGGCCTACAATGAGCAGTTCTTC; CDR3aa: CASRPTSGGAYNEQFF
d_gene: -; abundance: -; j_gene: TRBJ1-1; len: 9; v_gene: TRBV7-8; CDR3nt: TGTGCCAGCAGCCATCAGGCTTTCTTT; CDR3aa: CASSHQAFF
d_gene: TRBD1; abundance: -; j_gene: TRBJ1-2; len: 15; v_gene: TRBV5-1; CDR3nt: TGCGCCAGCACCCCGACGGAAGGGACAGGGTATGGCTACACCTTC; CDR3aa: CASTPTEGTGYGYTF
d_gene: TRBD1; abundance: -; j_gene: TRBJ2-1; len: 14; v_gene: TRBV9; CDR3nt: TGTGCCAGCAGCCCGGGACAGGGTTACAATGAGCAGTTCTTC; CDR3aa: CASSPGQGYNEQFF
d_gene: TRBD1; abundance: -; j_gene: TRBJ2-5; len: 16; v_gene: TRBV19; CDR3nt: TGTGCCAGTAGCCACGGCCCCAGGACAGGGGTCGAGACCCAGTACTTC; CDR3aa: CASSHGPRTGVETQYF
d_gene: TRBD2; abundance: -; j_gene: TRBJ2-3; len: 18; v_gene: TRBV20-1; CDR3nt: TGCAGTGCTAGTGGTCTAGCGGGGGGGGTATTAAGCACAGATACGCAGTATTTT; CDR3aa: CSASGLAGGVLSTDTQYF
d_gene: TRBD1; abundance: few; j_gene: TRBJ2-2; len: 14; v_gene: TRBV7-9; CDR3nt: TGTGCCAGCAGCCGGACAGGGGACACCGGGGAGCTGTTTTTT; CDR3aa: CASSRTGDTGELFF
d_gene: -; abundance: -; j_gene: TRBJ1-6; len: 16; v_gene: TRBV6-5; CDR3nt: TGTGCCAGCAGTTACTCGAGGGGGGGCGCAAATTCACCCCTCCACTTT; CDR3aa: CASSYSRGGANSPLHF
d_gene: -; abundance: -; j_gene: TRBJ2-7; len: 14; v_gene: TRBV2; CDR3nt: TGTGCCAGCAGTGAAGCTTCCAAACCCTACGAGCAGTACTTC; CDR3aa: CASSEASKPYEQYF
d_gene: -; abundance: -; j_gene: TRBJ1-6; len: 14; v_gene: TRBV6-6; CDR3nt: TGTGCCAGCAGCCCCGGGACACCGAATTCACCCCTCCACTTT; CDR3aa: CASSPGTPNSPLHF
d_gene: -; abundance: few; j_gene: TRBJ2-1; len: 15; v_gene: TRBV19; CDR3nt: TGTGCCAGTAGTATTCCCAGGGGGGCATACAATGAGCAGTTCTTC; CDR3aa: CASSIPRGAYNEQFF
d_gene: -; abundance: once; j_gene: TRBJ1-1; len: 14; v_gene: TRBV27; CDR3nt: TGTGCCAGCAGTTTAGACAGAGGGGGTACTGAAGCTTTCTTT; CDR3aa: CASSLDRGGTEAFF
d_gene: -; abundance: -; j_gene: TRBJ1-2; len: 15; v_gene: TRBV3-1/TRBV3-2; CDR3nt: TGTGCCAGCAGCCGCCACAGGGTTTTTAACTATGGCTACACCTTC; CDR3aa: CASSRHRVFNYGYTF
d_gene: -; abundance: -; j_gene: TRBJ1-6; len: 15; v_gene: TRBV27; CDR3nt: TGTGCCAGCAGTTTACGACGACAGGATAATTCACCCCTCCACTTT; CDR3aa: CASSLRRQDNSPLHF
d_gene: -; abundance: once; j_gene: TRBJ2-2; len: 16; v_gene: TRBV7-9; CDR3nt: TGTGCCAGCAGCTTACGTTTCGTGACGAACACCGGGGAGCTGTTTTTT; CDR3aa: CASSLRFVTNTGELFF